Listed here are 13 T cell receptor beta chains from one sample, sequenced in a study of blood T cell repertoires in COVID-19. Measured with immunoSEQ multiplex PCR; TCRdb has only the in-frame clones, and not every one. The sample has around 83,000 clones, 86% seen once. Sequenced sample: peripheral blood. The source is a man over 45 with active or convalescent COVID-19.

In this sample, this clone turned up once. This rearrangement joins TRBV6-6 to TRBJ1-5; D remains ambiguous. V was cut by 2 bases and J by 5 bases, with 10 bases left in between. In germline, CDR1 is MNHNY, CDR2 SVGAGI (reference sequence). CDR3 length: 14 residues. CDR3 sequence reads: CASSYVGGHQPQHF. The DNA of the CDR3 is TGTGCCAGCAGTTACGTGGGCGGGCATCAGCCCCAGCATTTT.

The chain uses TRBV3-1 (or the pseudogene TRBV3-2) and TRBJ2-1; TRBD2 agrees at 8 bases. V shed 5 bases, J shed 0 bases, and the junction held 6 bases outside the gene matches. This CDR3 contains 16 residues. CDR1 and CDR2 from the germline V gene are LGHDT and YNNKEL (reference sequence). This CDR3 is CASSFTSGFSYNEQFF. Written as DNA, the CDR3 is TGTGCCAGCAGCTTTACTAGCGGCTTCTCCTACAATGAGCAGTTCTTC.

This chain connects TRBV28 to TRBJ2-2, with TRBD1 matching over 7 bases. The CDR3 totals 16 residues. Trimming at V came to 6 bases and at J to 2 bases, leaving 9 bases not matched to a gene. Germline V gene sequence: CDR1 MDHEN, CDR2 SYDVKM. The CDR3 here is CASSRIGTANTGELFF. Written as DNA, the CDR3 is TGTGCCAGCAGCCGAATAGGGACAGCTAACACCGGGGAGCTGTTTTTT.

This chain connects TRBV19 to TRBJ2-7; 7 bases line up with TRBD1. The junction had 2 bases not matched to a gene; V was cut back by 3 bases and J by 0 bases. Looked up from germline, CDR1 is LNHDA and CDR2 is SQIVND (reference sequence). This CDR3 is 14 amino acids long. The chain's CDR3 is CASSITGVSYEQYF. The CDR3 DNA sequence: TGTGCCAGTAGTATTACAGGGGTCTCCTACGAGCAGTACTTC. The whole variable domain, filled in from reference TRBV19 and TRBJ2-7, reads DGGITQSPKYLFRKEGQNVTLSCEQNLNHDAMYWYRQDPGQGLRLIYYSQIVNDFQKGDIAEGYSVSREKKESFPLTVTSAQKNPTAFYLCASSITGVSYEQYFGPGTRLTVT.

V and J are TRBV28 and TRBJ1-6, with 7 bases fitting TRBD1. The V gene end was trimmed by 6 bases and the J gene end by 9 bases; junction bases not matched to a gene: 11. Germline CDR1 is MDHEN and CDR2 is SYDVKM. The CDR3 loop spans 15 amino acids. CDR3: CASRTRQGFISPLHF. CDR3 coding DNA: TGTGCCAGCAGGACCCGACAGGGTTTTATTTCACCCCTCCACTTT.

The chain couples TRBV5-4 to TRBJ1-1; TRBD1 aligns across 8 bases. V shed 4 bases and J 4 bases; nucleotides not matched to a gene: 3. The CDR3 runs 13 residues. Germline values: CDR1 SGHNT, CDR2 YYREEE (reference sequence). CDR3 bases: TGTGCCAGCAGCCGGGACAGGATCACTGAAGCTTTCTTT. Protein product: CASSRDRITEAFF.

The chain carries TRBV30 and TRBJ2-7, with a possible D match to TRBD2 (5 bases). The V and J ends lost 2 bases and 3 bases respectively, with 17 bases between them. The length of the CDR3 is 15 residues. In germline, CDR1 is GTSNPN, CDR2 SVGIG (reference sequence). Here the CDR3 reads CAWSPPVSGNYEQYF. CDR3 nucleotide sequence: TGTGCCTGGAGTCCCCCGGTCAGCGGCAACTACGAGCAGTACTTC.

This chain connects TRBV6-6 to TRBJ1-3; 8 nucleotides match TRBD1. Germline trimming cut 5 bases from V and 3 bases from J; bases unmatched to any gene: 3. The CDR3 is made up of 14 amino acids. Germline-derived CDR1 and CDR2 are MNHNY and SVGAGI (reference sequence). This CDR3 reads CASSQDRVGNTIYF. The CDR3 DNA reads TGTGCCAGCAGTCAGGACAGGGTTGGAAACACCATATATTTT.

This clone occurred many times. V is TRBV7-2 and J is TRBJ2-7; D perhaps matches TRBD2 (5 bases). Between the trimmed V and J ends, which lost 5 bases and 6 bases, there was a span of 17 bases. Germline V CDR1 and CDR2: SGHTA, FQGNSA. The CDR3 totals 14 residues. The CDR3 loop reads CASSPKVGVSEQYF. The DNA for the CDR3 is TGTGCCAGCAGCCCAAAGGTCGGGGTTAGCGAGCAGTACTTC.

The chain uses TRBV7-2 and TRBJ1-5; possibly TRBD1 for D (6 bases). Trimming took 2 bases from V and 4 from J, leaving 21 bases between them. The CDR3 is 18 residues long. Germline assignment: CDR1 SGHTA and CDR2 FQGNSA. CDR3 sequence reads: CASSLMKGSGQGNQPQHF. In DNA form, the CDR3 reads TGTGCCAGCAGCTTAATGAAAGGGAGTGGGCAGGGGAATCAGCCCCAGCATTTT.

The rearrangement joins TRBV7-2 to TRBJ2-2, with D possibly matching TRBD1 (5 bases). This CDR3 region has 16 residues. Trimming shortened V by 2 bases and J by 7 bases, and 17 bases separated the two germline ends. Germline V gene data show CDR1 as SGHTA and CDR2 as FQGNSA. The CDR3 DNA reads TGTGCCAGCAGCTTACGTTGGGTGCAGGGTGTCGGGGAGCTGTTTTTT. Amino acids: CASSLRWVQGVGELFF.

This chain joins TRBV28 and TRBJ2-7, with 10 positions matching TRBD2. J gave up 0 bases and V 1 base, and 3 bases lay outside the gene matches. Germline V gives CDR1 MDHEN, CDR2 SYDVKM. The CDR3 totals 16 residues. The chain's CDR3 is CASSLSASGSSYEQYF. Here the CDR3 DNA reads TGTGCCAGCAGTTTATCAGCTAGCGGGAGCTCCTACGAGCAGTACTTC.

The chain links TRBV18 to TRBJ2-5; TRBD1 is a possible D gene (6 bases). V gave up 3 bases and J gave up 2 bases, with 10 bases separating them. Germline assignment: CDR1 KGHSH and CDR2 LQKENI. This CDR3 spans 14 amino acids. In DNA, the CDR3 is TGTGCCAGCTCACCCCAGGGGAATCAAGAGACCCAGTACTTC. This encodes CASSPQGNQETQYF. The full variable domain, in which reference TRBV18 and TRBJ2-5 provide the parts outside the CDR3, is NAGVMQNPRHLVRRRGQEARLRCSPMKGHSHVYWYRQLPEEGLKFMVYLQKENIIDESGMPKERFSAEFPKEGPSILRIQQVVRGDSAAYFCASSPQGNQETQYFGPGTRLLVL.